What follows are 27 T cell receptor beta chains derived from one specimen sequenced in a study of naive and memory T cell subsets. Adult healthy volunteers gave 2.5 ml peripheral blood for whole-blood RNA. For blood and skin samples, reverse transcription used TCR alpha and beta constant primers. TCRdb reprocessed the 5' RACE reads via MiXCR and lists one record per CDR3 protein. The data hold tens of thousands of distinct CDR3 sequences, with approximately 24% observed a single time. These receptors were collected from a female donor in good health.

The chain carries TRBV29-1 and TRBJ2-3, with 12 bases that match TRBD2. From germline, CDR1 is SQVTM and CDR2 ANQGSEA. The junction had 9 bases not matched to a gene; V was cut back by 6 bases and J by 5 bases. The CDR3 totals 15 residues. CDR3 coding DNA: TGCAGCGTCCGGGGACTAGCGGGCCCCGGAGATACGCAGTATTTT. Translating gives CSVRGLAGPGDTQYF.

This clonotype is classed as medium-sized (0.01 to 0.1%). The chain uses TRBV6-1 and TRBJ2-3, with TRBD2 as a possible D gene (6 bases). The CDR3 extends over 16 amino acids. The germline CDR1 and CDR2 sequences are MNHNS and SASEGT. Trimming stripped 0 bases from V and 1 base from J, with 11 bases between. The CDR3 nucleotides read TGTGCCAGCAGTGAAGCACCGGGAGTAGGCACAGATACGCAGTATTTT. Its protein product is CASSEAPGVGTDTQYF.

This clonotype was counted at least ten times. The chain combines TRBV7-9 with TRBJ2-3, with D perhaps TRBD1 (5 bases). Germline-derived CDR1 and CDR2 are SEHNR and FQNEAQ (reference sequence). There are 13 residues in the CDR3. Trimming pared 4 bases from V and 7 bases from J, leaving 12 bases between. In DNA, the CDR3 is TGTGCCAGCAGCTCCCCCGACAGCTATACGCAGTATTTT. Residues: CASSSPDSYTQYF. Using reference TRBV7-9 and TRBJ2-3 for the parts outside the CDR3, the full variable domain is DTGVSQNPRHKITKRGQNVTFRCDPISEHNRLYWYRQTLGQGPEFLTYFQNEAQLEKSRLLSDRFSAERPKGSFSTLEIQRTEQGDSAMYLCASSSPDSYTQYFGPGTRLTVL.

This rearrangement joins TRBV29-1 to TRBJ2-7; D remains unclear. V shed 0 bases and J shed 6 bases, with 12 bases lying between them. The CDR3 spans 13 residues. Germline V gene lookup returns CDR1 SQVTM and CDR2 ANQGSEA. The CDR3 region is CSVEDSESAEQYF. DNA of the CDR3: TGCAGCGTTGAAGATAGTGAAAGCGCCGAGCAGTACTTC.

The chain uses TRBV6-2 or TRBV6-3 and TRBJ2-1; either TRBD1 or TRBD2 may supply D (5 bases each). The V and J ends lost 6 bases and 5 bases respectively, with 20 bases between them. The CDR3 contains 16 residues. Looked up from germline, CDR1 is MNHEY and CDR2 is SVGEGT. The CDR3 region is CASRYLPGTDNNEQFF. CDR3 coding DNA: TGTGCCAGCAGATACCTACCCGGGACGGATAACAATGAGCAGTTCTTC.

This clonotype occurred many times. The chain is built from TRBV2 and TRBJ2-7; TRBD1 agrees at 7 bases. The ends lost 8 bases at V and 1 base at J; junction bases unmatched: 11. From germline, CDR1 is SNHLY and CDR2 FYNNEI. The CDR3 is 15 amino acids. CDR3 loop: CASRRWDRTSYEQYF. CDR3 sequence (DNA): TGTGCCAGCCGAAGGTGGGACAGAACATCCTACGAGCAGTACTTC.

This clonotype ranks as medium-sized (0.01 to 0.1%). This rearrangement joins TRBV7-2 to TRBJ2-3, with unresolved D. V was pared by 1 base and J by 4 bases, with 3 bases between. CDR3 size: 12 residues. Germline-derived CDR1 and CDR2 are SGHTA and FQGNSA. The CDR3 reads CASSLVSDTQYF. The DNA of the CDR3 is TGTGCCAGCAGCTTAGTGTCAGATACGCAGTATTTT. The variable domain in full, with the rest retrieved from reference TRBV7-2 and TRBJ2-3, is GAGVSQSPSNKVTEKGKDVELRCDPISGHTALYWYRQSLGQGLEFLIYFQGNSAPDKSGLPSDRFSAERTGGSVSTLTIQRTQQEDSAVYLCASSLVSDTQYFGPGTRLTVL.

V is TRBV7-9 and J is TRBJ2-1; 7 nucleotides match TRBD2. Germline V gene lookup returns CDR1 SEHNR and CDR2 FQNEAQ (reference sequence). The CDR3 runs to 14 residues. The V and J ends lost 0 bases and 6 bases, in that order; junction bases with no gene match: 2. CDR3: CASSLAGRPNEQFF. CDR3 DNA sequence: TGTGCCAGCAGCTTAGCCGGGAGGCCCAATGAGCAGTTCTTC.

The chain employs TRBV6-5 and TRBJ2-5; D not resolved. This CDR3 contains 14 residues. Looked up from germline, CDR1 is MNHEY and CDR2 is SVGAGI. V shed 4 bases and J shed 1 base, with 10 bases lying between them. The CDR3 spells CASSFERLQETQYF. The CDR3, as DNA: TGTGCCAGCAGTTTCGAGCGCCTCCAAGAGACCCAGTACTTC.

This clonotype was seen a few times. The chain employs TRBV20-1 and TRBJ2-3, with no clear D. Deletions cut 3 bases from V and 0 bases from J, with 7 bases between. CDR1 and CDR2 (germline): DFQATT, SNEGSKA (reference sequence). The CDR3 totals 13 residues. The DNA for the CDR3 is TGCAGTGCTAGGACGTCCAGCACAGATACGCAGTATTTT. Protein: CSARTSSTDTQYF.

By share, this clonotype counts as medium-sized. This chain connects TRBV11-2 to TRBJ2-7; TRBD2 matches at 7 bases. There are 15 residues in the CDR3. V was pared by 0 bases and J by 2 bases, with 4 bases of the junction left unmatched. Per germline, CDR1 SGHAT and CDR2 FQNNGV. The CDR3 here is CASSLDLLAAYEQYF. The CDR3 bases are TGTGCCAGCAGCTTAGATCTCCTAGCGGCCTACGAGCAGTACTTC.

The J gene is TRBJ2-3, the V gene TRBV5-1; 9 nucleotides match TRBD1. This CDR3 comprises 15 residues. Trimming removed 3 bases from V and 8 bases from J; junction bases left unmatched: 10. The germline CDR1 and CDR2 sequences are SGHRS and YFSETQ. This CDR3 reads CASSSIGGQGGTQYF. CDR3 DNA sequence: TGCGCCAGCAGCTCCATTGGGGGACAGGGAGGTACGCAGTATTTT.

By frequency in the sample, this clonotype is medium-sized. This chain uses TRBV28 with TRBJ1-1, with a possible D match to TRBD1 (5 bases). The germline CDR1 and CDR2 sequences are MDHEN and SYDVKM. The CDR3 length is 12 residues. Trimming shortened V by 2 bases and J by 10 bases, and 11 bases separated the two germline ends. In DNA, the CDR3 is TGTGCCAGCAGTTTAGGGGCGCGCGGAGCTTTCTTT. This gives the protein CASSLGARGAFF.

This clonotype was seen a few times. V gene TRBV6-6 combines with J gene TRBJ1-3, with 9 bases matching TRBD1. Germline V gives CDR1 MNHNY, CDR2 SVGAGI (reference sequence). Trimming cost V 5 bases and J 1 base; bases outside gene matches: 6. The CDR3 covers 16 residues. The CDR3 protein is CASSVPGTGSGNTIYF. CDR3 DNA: TGTGCCAGCAGTGTCCCCGGGACAGGGTCTGGAAACACCATATATTTT.

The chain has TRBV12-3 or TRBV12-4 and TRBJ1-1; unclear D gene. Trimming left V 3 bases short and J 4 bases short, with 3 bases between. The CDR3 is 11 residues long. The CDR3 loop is CASSFSTEAFF. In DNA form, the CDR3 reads TGTGCCAGCAGTTTTAGCACTGAAGCTTTCTTT.

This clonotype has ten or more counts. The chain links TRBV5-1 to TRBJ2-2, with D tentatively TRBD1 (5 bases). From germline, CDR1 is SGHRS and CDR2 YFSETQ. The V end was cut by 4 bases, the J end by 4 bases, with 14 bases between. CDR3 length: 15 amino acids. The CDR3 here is CASSKDTTPTGELFF. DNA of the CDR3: TGCGCCAGCAGCAAGGACACGACCCCCACCGGGGAGCTGTTTTTT.

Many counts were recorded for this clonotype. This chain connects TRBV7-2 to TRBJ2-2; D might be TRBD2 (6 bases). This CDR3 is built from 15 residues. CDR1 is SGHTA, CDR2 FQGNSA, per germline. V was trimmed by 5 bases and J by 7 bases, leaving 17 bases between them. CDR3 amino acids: CASSPAIAGSGELFF. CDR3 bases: TGTGCCAGCAGCCCGGCTATCGCGGGAAGCGGGGAGCTGTTTTTT. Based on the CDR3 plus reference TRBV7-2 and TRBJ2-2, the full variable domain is GAGVSQSPSNKVTEKGKDVELRCDPISGHTALYWYRQSLGQGLEFLIYFQGNSAPDKSGLPSDRFSAERTGGSVSTLTIQRTQQEDSAVYLCASSPAIAGSGELFFGEGSRLTVL.

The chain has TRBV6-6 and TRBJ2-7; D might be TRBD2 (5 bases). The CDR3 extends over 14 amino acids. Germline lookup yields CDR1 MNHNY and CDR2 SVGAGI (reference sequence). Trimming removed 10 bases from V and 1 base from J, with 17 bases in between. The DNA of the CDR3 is TGTGCCACCGGAGCCTTTCGGGATTCCTACGAGCAGTACTTC. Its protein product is CATGAFRDSYEQYF.

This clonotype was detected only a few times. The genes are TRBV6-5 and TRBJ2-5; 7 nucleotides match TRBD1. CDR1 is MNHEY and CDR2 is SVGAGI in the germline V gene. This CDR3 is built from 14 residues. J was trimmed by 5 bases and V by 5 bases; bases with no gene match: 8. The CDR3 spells CASSRQGIVETQYF. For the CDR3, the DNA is TGTGCCAGCAGTCGACAGGGAATCGTGGAGACCCAGTACTTC.

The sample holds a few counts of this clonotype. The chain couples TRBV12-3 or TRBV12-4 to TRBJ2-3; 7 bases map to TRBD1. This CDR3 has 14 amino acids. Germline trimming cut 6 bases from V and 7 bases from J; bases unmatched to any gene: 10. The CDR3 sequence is CASSKQGTKNTQYF. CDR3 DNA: TGTGCCAGCAGCAAACAGGGGACGAAGAATACGCAGTATTTT.

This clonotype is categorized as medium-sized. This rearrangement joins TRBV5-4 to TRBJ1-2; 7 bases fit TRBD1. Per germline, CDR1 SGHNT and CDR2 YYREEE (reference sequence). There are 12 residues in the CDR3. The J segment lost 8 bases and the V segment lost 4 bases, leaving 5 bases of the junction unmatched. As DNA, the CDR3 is TGTGCCAGCAGCCGACAGGGTCTGGGCTACACCTTC. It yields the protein CASSRQGLGYTF.

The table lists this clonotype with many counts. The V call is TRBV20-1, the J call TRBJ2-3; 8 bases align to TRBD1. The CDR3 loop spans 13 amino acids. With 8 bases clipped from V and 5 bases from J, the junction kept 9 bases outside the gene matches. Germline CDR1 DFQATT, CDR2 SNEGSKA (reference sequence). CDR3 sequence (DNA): TGCAGTAGAAAGGACAGGGTGCAAGATACGCAGTATTTT. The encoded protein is CSRKDRVQDTQYF.

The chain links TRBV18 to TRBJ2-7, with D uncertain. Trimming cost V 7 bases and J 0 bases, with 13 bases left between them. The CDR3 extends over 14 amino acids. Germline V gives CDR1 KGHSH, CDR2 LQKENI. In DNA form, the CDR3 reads TGTGCCAGCTGCCCAGGCGCCAGCTCCTACGAGCAGTACTTC. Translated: CASCPGASSYEQYF. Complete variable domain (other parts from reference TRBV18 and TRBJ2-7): NAGVMQNPRHLVRRRGQEARLRCSPMKGHSHVYWYRQLPEEGLKFMVYLQKENIIDESGMPKERFSAEFPKEGPSILRIQQVVRGDSAAYFCASCPGASSYEQYFGPGTRLTVT.

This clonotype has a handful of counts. The CDR3 spells CSASHHNEQFF. The DNA of the CDR3 is TGCAGTGCTTCACACCACAATGAGCAGTTCTTC. The V call is TRBV20-1, the J call TRBJ2-1; D gene unclear. This CDR3 is 11 amino acids long. The germline V gene has CDR1 DFQATT and CDR2 SNEGSKA (reference sequence). Between the trimmed V and J ends, which lost 5 bases and 5 bases, there was a span of 7 bases.

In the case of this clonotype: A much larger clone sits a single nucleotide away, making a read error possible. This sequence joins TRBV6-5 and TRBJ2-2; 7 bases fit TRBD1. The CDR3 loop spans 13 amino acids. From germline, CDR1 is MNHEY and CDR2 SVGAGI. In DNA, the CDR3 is TGTGCCAGCAGCACAGGGGACACCGGGGATCTGTTTTTT. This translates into CASSTGDTGDLFF.

CDR3 amino acids: CGSWRTLGDQPQHF. The CDR3, as DNA: TGTGGATCGTGGCGGACGTTGGGGGATCAGCCCCAGCATTTT. The chain recombines TRBV13 with TRBJ1-5; possibly TRBD1 for D (5 bases). The CDR3 has 14 amino acids. Germline V gives CDR1 PRHDT, CDR2 FYEKMQ (reference sequence).

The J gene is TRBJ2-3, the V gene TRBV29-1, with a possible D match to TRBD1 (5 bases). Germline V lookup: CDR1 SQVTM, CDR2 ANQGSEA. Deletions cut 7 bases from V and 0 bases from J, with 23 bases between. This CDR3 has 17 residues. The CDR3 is CSAWIGLPGSSTDTQYF. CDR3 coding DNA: TGCAGCGCTTGGATAGGTTTGCCAGGGTCTAGCACAGATACGCAGTATTTT.